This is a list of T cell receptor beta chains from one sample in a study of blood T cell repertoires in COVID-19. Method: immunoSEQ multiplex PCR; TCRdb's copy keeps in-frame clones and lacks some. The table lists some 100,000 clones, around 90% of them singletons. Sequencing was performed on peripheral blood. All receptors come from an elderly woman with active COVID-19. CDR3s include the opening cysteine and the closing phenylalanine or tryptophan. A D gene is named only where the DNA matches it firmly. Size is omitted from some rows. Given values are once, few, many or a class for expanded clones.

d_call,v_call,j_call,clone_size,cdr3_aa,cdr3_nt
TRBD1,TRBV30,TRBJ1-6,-,CAWAKDRGSYNSPLHF,TGTGCCTGGGCTAAGGACAGGGGATCCTATAATTCACCCCTCCACTTT
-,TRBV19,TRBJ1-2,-,CASSIVGVGNFNYGYTF,TGTGCCAGTAGTATAGTCGGGGTCGGTAATTTTAACTATGGCTACACCTTC
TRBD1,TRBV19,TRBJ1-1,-,CASSIAAGGITEAFF,TGTGCCAGTAGTATAGCGGCAGGGGGCATCACTGAAGCTTTCTTT
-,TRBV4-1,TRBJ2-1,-,CASSQDPPGAANEQFF,TGCGCCAGCAGCCAAGACCCCCCAGGGGCGGCCAATGAGCAGTTCTTC
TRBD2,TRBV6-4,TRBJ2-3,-,CATRTSASTDTQYF,TGTGCCACGAGGACTAGCGCTTCCACAGATACGCAGTATTTT
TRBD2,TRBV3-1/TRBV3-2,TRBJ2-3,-,CASNQGTSGDPGTDTQYF,TGTGCCAGCAACCAAGGGACTAGCGGGGACCCCGGCACAGATACGCAGTATTTT
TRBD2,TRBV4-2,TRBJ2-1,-,CASSQDITSGLYNEQFF,TGTGCCAGCAGCCAAGACATCACTAGCGGGTTGTACAATGAGCAGTTCTTC
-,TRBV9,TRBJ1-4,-,CASSVDQENEKLFF,TGTGCCAGCAGCGTAGATCAGGAAAATGAAAAACTGTTTTTT
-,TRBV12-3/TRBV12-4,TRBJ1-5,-,CASQQGWDQPQHF,TGTGCCAGCCAACAGGGATGGGATCAGCCCCAGCATTTT
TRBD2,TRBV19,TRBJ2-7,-,CASSRTSGINYEQYF,TGTGCCAGTAGTCGCACTAGCGGGATTAACTACGAGCAGTACTTC
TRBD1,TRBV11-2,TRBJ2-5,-,CASSPLRTGSETQYF,TGTGCCAGCAGCCCGCTTAGGACAGGGTCAGAGACCCAGTACTTC
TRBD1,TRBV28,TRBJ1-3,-,CASSSQGAGNTIYF,TGTGCCAGCAGTTCCCAGGGGGCTGGAAACACCATATATTTT
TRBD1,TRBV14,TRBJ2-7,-,CASSSPGQGIYEQYF,TGTGCCAGCAGCTCACCGGGACAGGGGATATACGAGCAGTACTTC
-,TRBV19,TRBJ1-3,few,CASRGANSGNTIYF,TGTGCCAGTAGAGGGGCCAACTCTGGAAACACCATATATTTT
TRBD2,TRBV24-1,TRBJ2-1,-,CATSDLTSGPTLNEQFF,TGTGCCACCAGTGATCTGACTAGCGGACCGACTCTCAATGAGCAGTTCTTC
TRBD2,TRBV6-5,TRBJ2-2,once,CASLRAGDGTGELFF,TGTGCCAGCCTAAGGGCGGGAGATGGCACCGGGGAGCTGTTTTTT
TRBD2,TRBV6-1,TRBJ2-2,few,CASSEPTSGRGRGELFF,TGTGCCAGCAGTGAACCGACTAGCGGGAGAGGGCGAGGGGAGCTGTTTTTT
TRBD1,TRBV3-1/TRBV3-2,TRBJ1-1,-,CASSQDPTGGRAFF,TGTGCCAGCAGCCAAGATCCGACAGGGGGCCGAGCTTTCTTT
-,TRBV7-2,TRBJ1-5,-,CASSLSQAVGQPQHF,TGTGCCAGCAGCTTATCCCAAGCGGTGGGTCAGCCCCAGCATTTT
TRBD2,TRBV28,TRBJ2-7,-,CASSFRTSGSLLGRYF,TGTGCCAGCAGTTTCCGGACTAGCGGGTCACTACTGGGTCGGTACTTC
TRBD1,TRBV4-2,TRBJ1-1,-,CASSHEQGQGNTEAFF,TGTGCCAGCAGCCATGAACAGGGGCAGGGAAACACTGAAGCTTTCTTT
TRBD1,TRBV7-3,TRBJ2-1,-,CASSQGGEGQFF,TGTGCCAGCAGCCAAGGGGGCGAAGGGCAGTTCTTC
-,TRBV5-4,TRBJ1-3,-,CASSLDSFSGNTIYF,TGTGCCAGCAGCCTAGACAGTTTCTCTGGAAACACCATATATTTT
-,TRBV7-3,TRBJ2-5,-,CASSPMGRDDETQYF,TGTGCCAGCAGCCCAATGGGGCGGGACGATGAGACCCAGTACTTC
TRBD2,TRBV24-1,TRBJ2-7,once,CATSDGTSEYF,TGTGCCACCAGTGACGGGACTAGCGAGTACTTC
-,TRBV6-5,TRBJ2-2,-,CASRGRRGADGELFF,TGTGCCAGCAGGGGTCGCAGGGGCGCGGACGGGGAGCTGTTTTTT
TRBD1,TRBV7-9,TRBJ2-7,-,CATLPRDSSYEQYF,TGTGCCACCCTCCCCCGGGACAGTTCCTACGAGCAGTACTTC
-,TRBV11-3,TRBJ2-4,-,CASSTSRGKNIQYF,TGTGCCAGCAGCACATCCAGGGGCAAAAACATTCAGTACTTC
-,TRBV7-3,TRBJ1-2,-,CASSLGGGLGRYGYTF,TGTGCCAGCAGCTTAGGGGGCGGTTTAGGACGCTATGGCTACACCTTC
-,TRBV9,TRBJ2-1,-,CASSDRGGHYNEQFF,TGTGCCAGCAGCGACCGGGGAGGCCACTACAATGAGCAGTTCTTC
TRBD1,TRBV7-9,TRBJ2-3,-,CASSWGQNTQYF,TGTGCCAGCAGCTGGGGACAGAATACGCAGTATTTT
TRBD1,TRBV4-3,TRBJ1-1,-,CASSQEKGGSPSAFF,TGCGCCAGCAGCCAAGAAAAAGGGGGCTCCCCGAGTGCTTTCTTT
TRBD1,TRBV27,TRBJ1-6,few,CASSFREGARSGRSPLHF,TGTGCCAGCAGTTTCAGAGAGGGGGCGCGGTCCGGCCGGTCACCCCTCCACTTT
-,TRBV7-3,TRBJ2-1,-,CASSLSGSSYNEQFF,TGTGCCAGCAGCTTAAGCGGAAGCTCCTACAATGAGCAGTTCTTC
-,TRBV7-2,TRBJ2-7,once,CASSPRDLRNPSYEQYF,TGTGCCAGCAGCCCCCGGGATCTGAGGAACCCCTCCTACGAGCAGTACTTC
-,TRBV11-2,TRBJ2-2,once,CASSLEGLFTGELFF,TGTGCCAGCAGCTTAGAGGGACTCTTCACCGGGGAGCTGTTTTTT
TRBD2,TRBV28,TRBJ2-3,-,CASSLVSGKGPDTQYF,TGTGCCAGCAGTTTAGTGAGCGGGAAGGGTCCAGATACGCAGTATTTT
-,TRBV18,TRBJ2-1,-,CASSPSGVTYNEQFF,TGTGCCAGCTCACCCTCAGGGGTGACCTACAATGAGCAGTTCTTC
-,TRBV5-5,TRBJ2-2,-,CASSLVLNTGELFF,TGTGCCAGCAGCCTAGTTTTGAACACCGGGGAGCTGTTTTTT
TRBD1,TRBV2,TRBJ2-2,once,CASSRDRGLFF,TGTGCCAGCAGTAGGGACAGAGGGCTGTTTTTT
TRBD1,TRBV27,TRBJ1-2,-,CASSSQGTGDYGYTF,TGTGCCAGCAGTTCACAAGGGACAGGCGATTATGGCTACACCTTC
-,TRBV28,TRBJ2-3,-,CASSLVEFDTQYF,TGTGCCAGCAGTTTAGTCGAGTTTGATACGCAGTATTTT
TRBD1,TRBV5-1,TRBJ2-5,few,CASSLGQGDRETQYF,TGCGCCAGCAGCTTGGGACAGGGGGACCGAGAGACCCAGTACTTC
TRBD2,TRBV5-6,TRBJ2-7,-,CASSVRLAARNEQYF,TGTGCCAGCAGCGTCCGACTAGCCGCCCGGAACGAGCAGTACTTC
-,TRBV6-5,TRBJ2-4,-,CASSPQGGAKNIQYF,TGTGCCAGCAGTCCACAGGGTGGGGCCAAAAACATTCAGTACTTC
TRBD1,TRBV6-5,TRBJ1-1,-,CASSYRGQANTEAFF,TGTGCCAGCAGTTACCGGGGACAGGCGAACACTGAAGCTTTCTTT
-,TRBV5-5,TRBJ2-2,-,CASSQLTGMAGELFF,TGTGCCAGCAGCCAACTAACAGGAATGGCCGGGGAGCTGTTTTTT
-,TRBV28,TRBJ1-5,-,CASSLGGNSNQPQHF,TGTGCCAGCAGTTTAGGGGGGAATAGCAATCAGCCCCAGCATTTT
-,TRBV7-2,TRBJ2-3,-,CASSLEPGVDTQYF,TGTGCCAGCAGCTTGGAACCCGGGGTAGATACGCAGTATTTT
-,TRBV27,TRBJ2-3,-,CASSSISTDTQYF,TGTGCCAGCAGTTCAATTAGCACAGATACGCAGTATTTT
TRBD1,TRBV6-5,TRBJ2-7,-,CASNRVTGAGEQYF,TGTGCCAGCAATAGAGTGACAGGGGCGGGCGAGCAGTACTTC
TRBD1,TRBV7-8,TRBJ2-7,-,CASSFRGQGYEQYF,TGTGCCAGCAGCTTCCGAGGACAGGGATACGAGCAGTACTTC
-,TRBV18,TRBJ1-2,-,CASSPGGSYGYTF,TGTGCCAGCTCACCAGGGGGCAGCTATGGCTACACCTTC